The rows below give T cell receptor beta chains drawn from one sample of a study of blood T cell repertoires in COVID-19. TCRdb's copy holds only in-frame clones and misses some; the assay was immunoSEQ multiplex PCR. The sample contains nearly 300,000 clones, 85% to 90% of which appear only once. Sequenced input: PBMCs or T cells enriched from blood (not recorded which). All receptors derive from a woman in her 50s who had been exposed to COVID-19. Both conserved end residues are part of each CDR3.

j_call v_call cdr3_aa
TRBJ2-7 TRBV5-1 CASSPGGTTYEQYF
TRBJ1-6 TRBV18 CASSRKSGGESPLHF
TRBJ2-7 TRBV28 CASKGDPTYEQYF
TRBJ2-7 TRBV6-5 CASSPRTNYEQYF
TRBJ1-2 TRBV13 CASTRREGDNYGYTF
TRBJ2-3 TRBV25-1 CASSLGGQGDTQYF
TRBJ1-6 TRBV19 CASSTGWSSYNSPLHF
TRBJ1-1 TRBV6-1 CASSERSSRGTEAFF
TRBJ2-7 TRBV11-2 CASTPGAPSSYEQYF
TRBJ2-1 TRBV2 CASGPDRANNEQFF
TRBJ1-3 TRBV9 CASSAQVLSGNTIYF
TRBJ2-3 TRBV7-9 CASSSRDTLGNTDTQYF
TRBJ2-2 TRBV9 CASSVGSGGGTGELFF
TRBJ2-7 TRBV6-2/TRBV6-3 CASSYSGGVPGEQYF
TRBJ2-5 TRBV7-9 CAIRQGAEETQYF
TRBJ2-7 TRBV7-2 CASSPLAGREQYF
TRBJ1-1 TRBV5-6 CASSHADRNTEAFF
TRBJ1-3 TRBV19 CASTPTGAGNTIYF
TRBJ2-7 TRBV30 CACLREGAAYEQYF
TRBJ1-1 TRBV11-1 CASSIDMNTEAFF
TRBJ2-5 TRBV24-1 CATSDTRGGARETQYF
TRBJ1-5 TRBV6-1 CASSEAQGISNQPQHF
TRBJ1-6 TRBV3-1/TRBV3-2 CASSRTGEGTPLHF
TRBJ1-1 TRBV7-9 CASSVQTGGNTEAFF
TRBJ2-7 TRBV20-1 CSASSGGRYEQYF
TRBJ2-5 TRBV18 CASSPTLGSGGETQYF
TRBJ1-1 TRBV20-1 CSASEAGGSEAFF
TRBJ2-7 TRBV5-5 CASSFRQGASYEQYF
TRBJ1-2 TRBV6-2/TRBV6-3 CASSGQGWYGYTF
TRBJ1-2 TRBV20-1 CSASPGGVRYGYTF
TRBJ2-1 TRBV6-1 CASSERWGLEQFF